Below are 20 T cell receptor beta chains sequenced from a single sample in a study of CD8+ T cells in alopecia areata. Isolated RNA was reverse transcribed into cDNA used as the sequencing template. The assay was immunoSEQ multiplex PCR, and TCRdb's table has in-frame clones only and misses some. This table has 150,000 to 200,000 clones, about 63% appearing once. Sequencing was performed on CD4+ T cells sorted from blood, taken at week 0. The receptors stem from a human donor with alopecia areata.

There are a few counts of this clone. CDR3 DNA sequence: TGCGCCAGCAGCCGAGGGACAGCCGTTAATCAGCCCCAGCATTTT. It specifies CASSRGTAVNQPQHF. The J gene is TRBJ1-5, the V gene TRBV4-1; 7 bases line up with TRBD1. CDR1 is MGHRA and CDR2 is YSYEKL in the germline V gene. The CDR3 has 15 residues. V was pared by 4 bases and J by 4 bases, with 7 bases of the junction left unmatched.

The chain carries TRBV11-1 and TRBJ1-1; a weak D match, TRBD1 (6 bases). V shed 1 base and J shed 5 bases, with 14 bases lying between them. The CDR3 extends over 15 amino acids. Germline V lookup: CDR1 SGHAT, CDR2 FQDESV (reference sequence). The CDR3 loop is CASSLGGGRGTEAFF. The CDR3 bases are TGTGCCAGCAGCTTAGGAGGGGGGCGCGGGACTGAAGCTTTCTTT. Full variable domain (outside the CDR3, taken from reference TRBV11-1 and TRBJ1-1): EAEVAQSPRYKITEKSQAVAFWCDPISGHATLYWYRQILGQGPELLVQFQDESVVDDSQLPKDRFSAERLKGVDSTLKIQPAELGDSAMYLCASSLGGGRGTEAFFGQGTRLTVV.

This clone was found once. The V gene is TRBV9, the J gene TRBJ2-5, with D unclear. With 0 bases removed from V and 5 bases from J, the gap between germline ends came to 2 bases. The CDR3 consists of 11 residues. Germline loops: CDR1 SGDLS, CDR2 YYNGEE. CDR3 sequence reads: CASSVAETQYF. The CDR3 coding sequence is TGTGCCAGCAGCGTAGCGGAGACCCAGTACTTC.

This clone was counted a few times. The chain is built from TRBV4-1 and TRBJ1-6, with D perhaps matching TRBD1 (6 bases). V lost 2 bases, J lost 10 bases, and 9 bases lay in between. The CDR3 length is 13 residues. Germline assignment: CDR1 MGHRA and CDR2 YSYEKL. The CDR3 sequence is CASSQNRESPLHF. CDR3 DNA sequence: TGCGCCAGCAGCCAAAACAGGGAATCACCCCTCCACTTT.

This chain joins TRBV29-1 and TRBJ1-6, with 7 bases identical to TRBD1. The CDR3 length is 16 residues. Germline values: CDR1 SQVTM, CDR2 ANQGSEA. The V and J ends lost 8 bases and 8 bases, in that order; junction bases with no gene match: 18. The CDR3 sequence is CSSTPPEQGRDSPLHF. The CDR3, as DNA: TGCAGCTCTACTCCCCCCGAACAGGGGAGAGATTCACCCCTCCACTTT.

The genes are TRBV30 and TRBJ1-1; 9 positions match TRBD1. Looked up from germline, CDR1 is GTSNPN and CDR2 is SVGIG (reference sequence). The CDR3 has 15 amino acids. V shed 2 bases, J shed 4 bases, and the junction held 8 bases outside the gene matches. The CDR3 DNA sequence: TGTGCCTGGAGTCTCCGGGACAGGGTAGGCACTGAAGCTTTCTTT. Residues: CAWSLRDRVGTEAFF.

The genes are TRBV7-9 and TRBJ1-5; D is undetermined. The CDR3 spans 13 residues. Trimming shortened V by 1 base and J by 3 bases, and 4 bases separated the two germline ends. Germline V gene sequence: CDR1 SEHNR, CDR2 FQNEAQ (reference sequence). In DNA, the CDR3 is TGTGCCAGCAGCTTAGGAAACAATCAGCCCCAGCATTTT. Its protein is CASSLGNNQPQHF.

The chain carries TRBV4-1 and TRBJ2-7; TRBD2 might be the D (6 bases). Germline assignment: CDR1 MGHRA and CDR2 YSYEKL. The CDR3 length is 14 residues. V lost 1 base and J lost 3, with 10 bases in between. DNA of the CDR3: TGCGCCAGCAGCCAAGGGCCGGGAGACTACGAGCAGTACTTC. This sequence encodes CASSQGPGDYEQYF.

The genes are TRBV9 and TRBJ1-2; D uncertain. Germline V gene data show CDR1 as SGDLS and CDR2 as YYNGEE. This CDR3 is 13 amino acids long. The V end lost 4 bases, the J end lost 2 bases, and 9 bases lay between the germline ends. This CDR3 reads CASSLGSNYGYTF. Here the CDR3 DNA reads TGTGCCAGCAGCTTAGGATCGAACTATGGCTACACCTTC. Variable domain in full (rest from reference TRBV9 and TRBJ1-2): DSGVTQTPKHLITATGQRVTLRCSPRSGDLSVYWYQQSLDQGLQFLIQYYNGEERAKGNILERFSAQQFPDLHSELNLSSLELGDSALYFCASSLGSNYGYTFGSGTRLTVV.

V usage is TRBV19 and J usage is TRBJ1-2; a weak D match, TRBD1 (6 bases). Germline CDR1 LNHDA, CDR2 SQIVND (reference sequence). V lost 6 bases, J lost 6 bases, and 17 bases lay in between. The CDR3 totals 14 residues. The CDR3 here is CASRDGTKPHGYTF. The CDR3 DNA reads TGTGCCAGTAGGGACGGGACAAAACCTCATGGCTACACCTTC.

This clone was detected a few times. The chain uses TRBV4-2 and TRBJ2-5; 12 bases fit TRBD2. CDR3 length: 16 amino acids. With V trimmed by 3 bases and J by 3 bases, 5 bases remained unmatched. Germline lookup yields CDR1 LGHNA and CDR2 YNFKEQ. CDR3 protein: CASSQQTSGGKETQYF. The CDR3 DNA follows: TGTGCCAGCAGCCAGCAGACTAGCGGGGGAAAAGAGACCCAGTACTTC.

The genes are TRBV5-6 and TRBJ2-4, with D perhaps TRBD1 (5 bases). Per germline, CDR1 SGHDT and CDR2 YYEEEE. The CDR3 length is 15 residues. Trimming removed 2 bases at V and 0 bases at J, with 9 bases between. This CDR3 is CASSFDRLAKNIQYF. The CDR3 DNA is TGTGCCAGCAGCTTTGACAGACTAGCCAAAAACATTCAGTACTTC.

V usage is TRBV29-1 and J usage is TRBJ2-5; TRBD1 matches 7 bases. In germline, CDR1 is SQVTM, CDR2 ANQGSEA. The CDR3 covers 14 residues. Unmatched junction bases numbered 6, after V lost 3 bases and J lost 2 bases. The CDR3 DNA sequence: TGCAGCGTTGACCTCAGGGGGTCTCAAGAGACCCAGTACTTC. Amino acid sequence: CSVDLRGSQETQYF. The whole variable domain, filled in from reference TRBV29-1 and TRBJ2-5, reads SAVISQKPSRDICQRGTSLTIQCQVDSQVTMMFWYRQQPGQSLTLIATANQGSEATYESGFVIDKFPISRPNLTFSTLTVSNMSPEDSSIYLCSVDLRGSQETQYFGPGTRLLVL.

With regard to this clone: The junction shows a germline mismatch at one end, possibly a read error. This same CDR3 is encoded by further DNA sequences in the sample. This chain connects TRBV29-1 to TRBJ2-5, with 9 positions matching TRBD2. The CDR3 has 14 amino acids. Germline CDR1 SQVTM, CDR2 ANQGSEA. The chain's CDR3 is CSVGSAGGPETQYF. The CDR3 DNA reads TGTAGCGTGGGATCGGCGGGGGGGCCGGAGACCCAGTACTTC.

The rearrangement uses TRBV29-1 and TRBJ2-1; D possibly corresponds to TRBD2 (6 bases). Germline V gene data show CDR1 as SQVTM and CDR2 as ANQGSEA. The CDR3 has 13 amino acids. V lost 4 bases and J lost 7, with 14 bases in between. Written as DNA, the CDR3 is TGCAGCGTTGGGTCAGGGAGGATGAATGAGCAGTTCTTC. This translates into CSVGSGRMNEQFF.

This clone was recorded a few times. The J gene is TRBJ2-7, the V gene TRBV28; 8 bases fit TRBD1. Germline CDR1 reads MDHEN; CDR2 reads SYDVKM. Trimming took 3 bases from V and 2 from J; bases not matched to a gene: 6. The CDR3 has 15 amino acids. The CDR3 nucleotides are TGTGCCAGCAGTTTTTACGGGACAGGAGCCTACGAGCAGTACTTC. It specifies CASSFYGTGAYEQYF.

The gene calls are TRBV5-6 and TRBJ2-6; the D is unclear. CDR1 is SGHDT and CDR2 is YYEEEE in the germline V gene. This CDR3 has 17 amino acids. V was cut by 4 bases and J by 0 bases, with 14 bases left in between. CDR3 amino acids: CASSARKGNSGANVLTF. The DNA of the CDR3 is TGTGCCAGCAGCGCCAGGAAAGGGAACTCTGGGGCCAACGTCCTGACTTTC.

The chain links TRBV29-1 to TRBJ1-1, with 8 bases identical to TRBD1. With 0 bases clipped from V and 5 bases from J, the junction kept 8 bases outside the gene matches. The CDR3 spans 15 residues. The germline V gene encodes CDR1 SQVTM and CDR2 ANQGSEA. The CDR3 DNA reads as TGCAGCGTTGAAGATCCGACAGGGGTTTCTACTGAAGCTTTCTTT. Amino acid sequence: CSVEDPTGVSTEAFF.

V usage is TRBV29-1 and J usage is TRBJ1-4, with D maybe TRBD1 (6 bases). V shed 5 bases and J shed 5 bases, with 12 bases lying between them. CDR1 and CDR2 from the germline V gene are SQVTM and ANQGSEA. The CDR3 runs 13 residues. The CDR3 bases are TGCAGCGTTCGGGACACAGCGAATGAAAAACTGTTTTTT. This gives the protein CSVRDTANEKLFF.

The chain uses TRBV4-1 and TRBJ1-1; 8 nucleotides line up with TRBD1. With V trimmed by 0 bases and J by 11 bases, 5 bases remained unmatched. Germline V CDR1 and CDR2: MGHRA, YSYEKL. This CDR3 spans 13 amino acids. Written as DNA, the CDR3 is TGCGCCAGCAGCCAAGATCCAGGGGGCCAGGCTTTCTTT. This translates into CASSQDPGGQAFF.